This T cell receptor beta chain originates from a study of neoadjuvant anti-PD-1 for oral cavity cancer. Findings of the study overall: Pretreatment Treg/Th17 ratio correlated inversely with post-treatment tumor clonality.

Profiling relied on immunoSEQ multiplex PCR, and the TCRdb table lists in-frame clones only, not all of them. The sample yields 37,000 or so clones, around 38% seen once. Time point noted: after neoadjuvant nivolumab, at surgical resection. Looked up from germline, CDR1 is LNHNV and CDR2 is YYDKDF (reference sequence). The CDR3 consists of 14 residues. The V end lost 2 bases, the J end lost 5 bases, and 12 bases lay between the germline ends. A note on this clone: Its antigen is undetermined. Distinct nucleotide sequences in the sample also encode this CDR3.

This chain joins TRBV15 and TRBJ1-2, with D possibly matching TRBD1 (6 bases). The TCR sequence derives from a person aged 40-85 years with oral cavity squamous cell carcinoma. Sequences were derived from tumor tissue, sampled after nivolumab (anti-PD-1) treatment. DNA for the CDR3: TGTGCCACCAGCAGACCCGGACAGTTTTATGGCTACACCTTC. This codes for CATSRPGQFYGYTF.